This T cell receptor beta chain was identified in a study of cytomegalovirus exposure and HLA in healthy donors. The PCR had 60 Vbeta and 13 Jbeta primers. TCRdb keeps only in-frame clones here, not all; method: immunoSEQ multiplex PCR. This sample contains roughly 220,000 clones. The CDR3 sequence is 14 residues long. With 6 bases clipped from V and 4 bases from J, the junction kept 4 bases outside the gene matches. CDR1 LNHDA and CDR2 SQIVND come from the germline V gene (reference sequence). The receptor's source is a girl aged 2 to 9 in good health and CMV-seropositive. The material sequenced was PBMCs. The chain combines TRBV19 with TRBJ2-5; 11 bases map to TRBD2. The CDR3 DNA sequence: TGTGCCAGTAGAAGTAGCGGGAGGGTAGAGACCCAGTACTTC. Protein: CASRSSGRVETQYF.